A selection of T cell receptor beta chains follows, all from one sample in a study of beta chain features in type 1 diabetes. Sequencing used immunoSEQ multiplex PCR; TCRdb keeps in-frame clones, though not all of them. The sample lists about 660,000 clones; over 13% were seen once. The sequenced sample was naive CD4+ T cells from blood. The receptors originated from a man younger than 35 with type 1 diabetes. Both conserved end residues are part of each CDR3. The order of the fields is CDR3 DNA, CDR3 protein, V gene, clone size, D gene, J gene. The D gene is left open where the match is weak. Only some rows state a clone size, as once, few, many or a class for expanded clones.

CDR3 DNA: TGTGCCAGCCGAGTTACAGGGGAGAATGAGCAGTTCTTC
CDR3 protein: CASRVTGENEQFF
V gene: TRBV7-2
clone size: .
D gene: TRBD1
J gene: TRBJ2-1

CDR3 DNA: TGCGCCAGTCCCACGACGGGGGAGAGGACCATATATTTT
CDR3 protein: CASPTTGERTIYF
V gene: TRBV4-3
clone size: .
D gene: .
J gene: TRBJ1-3

CDR3 DNA: TGTGCCAGCAGCTTCACTAGCGGGGAGATAGCAGATACGCAGTATTTT
CDR3 protein: CASSFTSGEIADTQYF
V gene: TRBV7-2
clone size: .
D gene: TRBD2
J gene: TRBJ2-3

CDR3 DNA: TGTGCCAGCAGCTTAGTACGGGGTGAGCAGTTCTTC
CDR3 protein: CASSLVRGEQFF
V gene: TRBV7-2
clone size: .
D gene: .
J gene: TRBJ2-1

CDR3 DNA: TGCAGTGCAAGGGAGAACTATGGCTACACCTTC
CDR3 protein: CSARENYGYTF
V gene: TRBV20-1
clone size: .
D gene: .
J gene: TRBJ1-2

CDR3 DNA: TGTGCCCAGACCCTCAGAGTCGGTCAGGGGACCCAGTACTTC
CDR3 protein: CAQTLRVGQGTQYF
V gene: TRBV9
clone size: few
D gene: .
J gene: TRBJ2-5

CDR3 DNA: TGTGCCAGCAGCCCCCGAGCGGAGTACGAGCAGTACTTC
CDR3 protein: CASSPRAEYEQYF
V gene: TRBV7-2
clone size: few
D gene: .
J gene: TRBJ2-7

CDR3 DNA: TGCGCCAGCAGCCGACAGGTCGGGGGCCAAGAGACCCAGTACTTC
CDR3 protein: CASSRQVGGQETQYF
V gene: TRBV5-1
clone size: .
D gene: .
J gene: TRBJ2-5

CDR3 DNA: TGTGCCAGCACCCATACGGGCGGGGACTACGAGCAGTACTTC
CDR3 protein: CASTHTGGDYEQYF
V gene: TRBV13
clone size: .
D gene: .
J gene: TRBJ2-7

CDR3 DNA: TGTGCCAGCAGCTCCCTCCGGGCTACCTACGAGCAGTACTTC
CDR3 protein: CASSSLRATYEQYF
V gene: TRBV11-2
clone size: .
D gene: .
J gene: TRBJ2-7

CDR3 DNA: TGTGCCAGCAGTATTACCGGGACTAGCGGATCCTACGAGCAGTACTTC
CDR3 protein: CASSITGTSGSYEQYF
V gene: TRBV25-1
clone size: few
D gene: TRBD2
J gene: TRBJ2-7

CDR3 DNA: TGCAGTTCCCACTTCTACAATGAGCAGTTCTTC
CDR3 protein: CSSHFYNEQFF
V gene: TRBV20-1
clone size: .
D gene: .
J gene: TRBJ2-1

CDR3 DNA: TGTGCCAGCAGCTTGGTAGAGGGGGCCTACGAGCAGTACTTC
CDR3 protein: CASSLVEGAYEQYF
V gene: TRBV7-9
clone size: few
D gene: .
J gene: TRBJ2-7

CDR3 DNA: TGTGCCAGCTCACCAAACATTGGGGAGGATTCACCCCTCCACTTT
CDR3 protein: CASSPNIGEDSPLHF
V gene: TRBV18
clone size: few
D gene: .
J gene: TRBJ1-6

CDR3 DNA: TGTGCCAGCAGTGCGCCCTGGACTAGCGGCACAGATACGCAGTATTTT
CDR3 protein: CASSAPWTSGTDTQYF
V gene: TRBV2
clone size: .
D gene: TRBD2
J gene: TRBJ2-3

CDR3 DNA: TGTGCCTGGCGAGACCTGGACGGCCCGTTATCTGGAAACACCATATATTTT
CDR3 protein: CAWRDLDGPLSGNTIYF
V gene: TRBV30
clone size: .
D gene: .
J gene: TRBJ1-3

CDR3 DNA: TGTGCCAGCAGCTTCTACTTGGGACTGAACACAGATACGCAGTATTTT
CDR3 protein: CASSFYLGLNTDTQYF
V gene: TRBV7-3
clone size: .
D gene: .
J gene: TRBJ2-3

CDR3 DNA: TGCGCCAGCAGATACAGCTACGAGCAGTACTTC
CDR3 protein: CASRYSYEQYF
V gene: TRBV10-2
clone size: few
D gene: .
J gene: TRBJ2-7

CDR3 DNA: TGCGCCAGCAGCCGGTTCAGAGACGCGACGGATGAAGCTTTCTTT
CDR3 protein: CASSRFRDATDEAFF
V gene: TRBV5-1
clone size: few
D gene: .
J gene: TRBJ1-1

CDR3 DNA: TGTGCCTGGGGAACTAGCGGGGCCACAGATACGCAGTATTTT
CDR3 protein: CAWGTSGATDTQYF
V gene: TRBV30
clone size: few
D gene: TRBD2
J gene: TRBJ2-3

CDR3 DNA: TGCGCCAGCAGCCAAGCGGGACACCGAAGGGAGCAGTACTTC
CDR3 protein: CASSQAGHRREQYF
V gene: TRBV4-1
clone size: few
D gene: .
J gene: TRBJ2-7

CDR3 DNA: TGTGCCAACGATCAGGCGGATACCTACAATGAGCAGTTCTTC
CDR3 protein: CANDQADTYNEQFF
V gene: TRBV7-9
clone size: .
D gene: .
J gene: TRBJ2-1

CDR3 DNA: TGTGCCAGCAGCAGTGGGACTAGCGGACTCCAAGAGACCCAGTACTTC
CDR3 protein: CASSSGTSGLQETQYF
V gene: TRBV7-3
clone size: .
D gene: TRBD2
J gene: TRBJ2-5

CDR3 DNA: TGTGCCAGCAACGAATTTTCCGGGGAGCTGTTTTTT
CDR3 protein: CASNEFSGELFF
V gene: TRBV2
clone size: few
D gene: .
J gene: TRBJ2-2

CDR3 DNA: TGTGCCAGCAGCTCCGGATGGGATAATTCACCCCTCCACTTT
CDR3 protein: CASSSGWDNSPLHF
V gene: TRBV7-2
clone size: few
D gene: .
J gene: TRBJ1-6

CDR3 DNA: TGTGCCAGCAGTGTACAGGGGTCTGGGGCCAACGTCCTGACTTTC
CDR3 protein: CASSVQGSGANVLTF
V gene: TRBV2
clone size: .
D gene: TRBD1
J gene: TRBJ2-6

CDR3 DNA: TGTGCCAGCAGCGGGACAGGGGGCCAACCCTACGAGCAGTACTTC
CDR3 protein: CASSGTGGQPYEQYF
V gene: TRBV28
clone size: .
D gene: TRBD1
J gene: TRBJ2-7

CDR3 DNA: TGTGCCAGCAGTTTTAGGGCGTACAATGAGCAGTTCTTC
CDR3 protein: CASSFRAYNEQFF
V gene: TRBV28
clone size: few
D gene: .
J gene: TRBJ2-1

CDR3 DNA: TGTGCCAGCTCTTCCCTTAGCGGAGTTGGCACAGATACGCAGTATTTT
CDR3 protein: CASSSLSGVGTDTQYF
V gene: TRBV7-2
clone size: few
D gene: .
J gene: TRBJ2-3

CDR3 DNA: TGTGCCAGCTCACCGAGCGGCGACGAGCAGTACTTC
CDR3 protein: CASSPSGDEQYF
V gene: TRBV18
clone size: .
D gene: .
J gene: TRBJ2-7

CDR3 DNA: TGCAGTGCTGGGGACTATGGCTACACCTTC
CDR3 protein: CSAGDYGYTF
V gene: TRBV20-1
clone size: few
D gene: .
J gene: TRBJ1-2

CDR3 DNA: TGTGCCAGCAGGAGTGGTGCGGGGGCCTACGAGCAGTACTTC
CDR3 protein: CASRSGAGAYEQYF
V gene: TRBV7-2
clone size: .
D gene: TRBD2
J gene: TRBJ2-7

CDR3 DNA: TGTGCCAGCAGGCAGGGGGATCAGCCCCAGCATTTT
CDR3 protein: CASRQGDQPQHF
V gene: TRBV28
clone size: .
D gene: TRBD1
J gene: TRBJ1-5

CDR3 DNA: TGTGCCAGCAGCCAAGCAGGGAGTAATGAAAAACTGTTTTTT
CDR3 protein: CASSQAGSNEKLFF
V gene: TRBV4-2
clone size: .
D gene: .
J gene: TRBJ1-4

CDR3 DNA: TGTGCCAGCAGTGCTCCACAGGGCTCTGGAAACACCATATATTTT
CDR3 protein: CASSAPQGSGNTIYF
V gene: TRBV28
clone size: few
D gene: .
J gene: TRBJ1-3

CDR3 DNA: TGCAGCGTCGGACAGGAGAATGAGCAGTTCTTC
CDR3 protein: CSVGQENEQFF
V gene: TRBV29-1
clone size: few
D gene: TRBD1
J gene: TRBJ2-1

CDR3 DNA: TGTGCCAGCAGTTTTCCCTTCGGTCCTTATGGCTACACCTTC
CDR3 protein: CASSFPFGPYGYTF
V gene: TRBV28
clone size: .
D gene: .
J gene: TRBJ1-2

CDR3 DNA: TGTGCCAGCGGGAAGTTGAACACTGAAGCTTTCTTT
CDR3 protein: CASGKLNTEAFF
V gene: TRBV9
clone size: few
D gene: .
J gene: TRBJ1-1

CDR3 DNA: TGCAGCGTTGAGGAGGGAGTCTACAATGAGCAGTTCTTC
CDR3 protein: CSVEEGVYNEQFF
V gene: TRBV29-1
clone size: .
D gene: .
J gene: TRBJ2-1

CDR3 DNA: TGTGCCAGCAGCTTGGCTAGGGACCTATTGAACACTGAAGCTTTCTTT
CDR3 protein: CASSLARDLLNTEAFF
V gene: TRBV5-4
clone size: .
D gene: .
J gene: TRBJ1-1

CDR3 DNA: TGTGCCAGCAGCGAGAGAGGGGCGGGGGTCCAAGAGACCCAGTACTTC
CDR3 protein: CASSERGAGVQETQYF
V gene: TRBV9
clone size: .
D gene: TRBD2
J gene: TRBJ2-5

CDR3 DNA: TGTGCCACGCGAGACTACCGCCCTAATGGCTACACCTTC
CDR3 protein: CATRDYRPNGYTF
V gene: TRBV6-5
clone size: few
D gene: .
J gene: TRBJ1-2

CDR3 DNA: TGCGCCAGTAACGCTTTGGGGGTAAGGAACACTGAAGCTTTCTTT
CDR3 protein: CASNALGVRNTEAFF
V gene: TRBV5-1
clone size: .
D gene: .
J gene: TRBJ1-1

CDR3 DNA: TGTGCCAGCAGCTTGCGGGCCCTCGGCCTCACAGATACGCAGTATTTT
CDR3 protein: CASSLRALGLTDTQYF
V gene: TRBV28
clone size: .
D gene: .
J gene: TRBJ2-3

CDR3 DNA: TGTGCCAGCAGATTCGACAGGGAGCAGTACTTC
CDR3 protein: CASRFDREQYF
V gene: TRBV7-8
clone size: few
D gene: .
J gene: TRBJ2-7

CDR3 DNA: TGTGCCAGCGAGGACGGCTACGAGCAGTACTTC
CDR3 protein: CASEDGYEQYF
V gene: TRBV28
clone size: few
D gene: .
J gene: TRBJ2-7

CDR3 DNA: TGTGCCAGCAGCAGAGACCCGACTAGCGTCATGTACGAGCAGTACTTC
CDR3 protein: CASSRDPTSVMYEQYF
V gene: TRBV5-6
clone size: few
D gene: TRBD2
J gene: TRBJ2-7

CDR3 DNA: TGTGCCAGCAGTAAACGAGAGGAGGATGAGCAGTTCTTC
CDR3 protein: CASSKREEDEQFF
V gene: TRBV2
clone size: few
D gene: .
J gene: TRBJ2-1

CDR3 DNA: TGCAGCGTGGGGGGGACAGGGCGAACCTACAATGAGCAGTTCTTC
CDR3 protein: CSVGGTGRTYNEQFF
V gene: TRBV29-1
clone size: .
D gene: TRBD1
J gene: TRBJ2-1

CDR3 DNA: TGTGCCATCGGTAAGGGGCGGGACCCTTTCGTCGGAGATACGCAGTATTTT
CDR3 protein: CAIGKGRDPFVGDTQYF
V gene: TRBV10-3
clone size: .
D gene: .
J gene: TRBJ2-3

CDR3 DNA: TGTGCCAGCAGCTTGGCCAGCGACGAGCAGTACTTC
CDR3 protein: CASSLASDEQYF
V gene: TRBV5-6
clone size: .
D gene: .
J gene: TRBJ2-7

CDR3 DNA: TGTGCCAGCAGCCTAACATACCGGGATAACCATTCTACCTACGAGCAGTACTTC
CDR3 protein: CASSLTYRDNHSTYEQYF
V gene: TRBV7-3
clone size: .
D gene: .
J gene: TRBJ2-7

CDR3 DNA: TGTGCCAGCAGCTACAGCATGAACACTGAAGCTTTCTTT
CDR3 protein: CASSYSMNTEAFF
V gene: TRBV14
clone size: few
D gene: .
J gene: TRBJ1-1

CDR3 DNA: TGTGCCAGCAGTGAACTACCGGGGCATCAGCCCCAGCATTTT
CDR3 protein: CASSELPGHQPQHF
V gene: TRBV6-1
clone size: .
D gene: .
J gene: TRBJ1-5

CDR3 DNA: TGTGCCAGCACCAGGGACTCGAACACTGAAGCTTTCTTT
CDR3 protein: CASTRDSNTEAFF
V gene: TRBV2
clone size: few
D gene: .
J gene: TRBJ1-1

CDR3 DNA: TGTGCCACCAGCAGTCCCTCGGGGGGACCAGCGTACTTC
CDR3 protein: CATSSPSGGPAYF
V gene: TRBV15
clone size: few
D gene: TRBD2
J gene: TRBJ2-7

CDR3 DNA: TGCAGTGCTAGCTTCACCTACGAGCAGTACTTC
CDR3 protein: CSASFTYEQYF
V gene: TRBV20-1
clone size: .
D gene: .
J gene: TRBJ2-7